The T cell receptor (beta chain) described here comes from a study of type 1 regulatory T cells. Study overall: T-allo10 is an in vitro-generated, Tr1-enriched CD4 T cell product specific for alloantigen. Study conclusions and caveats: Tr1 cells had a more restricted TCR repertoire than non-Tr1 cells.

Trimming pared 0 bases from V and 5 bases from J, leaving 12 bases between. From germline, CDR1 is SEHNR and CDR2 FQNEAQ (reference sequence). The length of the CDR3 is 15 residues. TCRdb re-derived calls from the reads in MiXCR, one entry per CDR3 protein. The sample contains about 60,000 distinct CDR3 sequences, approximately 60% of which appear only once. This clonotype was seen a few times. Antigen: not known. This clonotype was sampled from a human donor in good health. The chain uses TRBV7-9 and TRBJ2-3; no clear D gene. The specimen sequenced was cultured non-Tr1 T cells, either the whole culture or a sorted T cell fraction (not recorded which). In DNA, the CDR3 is TGTGCCAGCAGCTTAGCGAGAACTACCCGAGATACGCAGTATTTT. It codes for CASSLARTTRDTQYF.